This T cell receptor beta chain was sequenced in a study of T cell responses to AZD1222 COVID-19 vaccine. Trimming stripped 7 bases from V and 6 bases from J, with 12 bases between. The germline gives CDR1 LNHDA, CDR2 SQIVND (reference sequence). The CDR3 totals 13 residues. In regard to this clone: Its antigen is not known.

Using immunoSEQ multiplex PCR, the repertoire was profiled, and TCRdb retains in-frame clones only, with some absent. This repertoire shows about 180,000 clones, 80% to 95% found once; its top ten account for 1.5% to 2.5%. Study results and limitations: Donors in the cohort were predominantly white British and more often female, and clonal diversity was possibly underestimated. Unmutated variant regions reportedly attract nearly half of all spike-specific TCRs.

Material: peripheral blood, obtained 28 days after the second AZD1222 dose. This TCR was sampled from an adult who received the AZD1222 COVID-19 vaccine. The V call is TRBV19, the J call TRBJ2-2; a weak D match, TRBD1 (5 bases). The DNA of the CDR3 is TGTGCCAGTACCCGCCAGGGTCCCGGGGAGCTGTTTTTT. It translates to CASTRQGPGELFF.